This passage covers 9 T cell receptor beta chains from one sample sequenced in a study of beta chain features in type 1 diabetes. General study findings and limits: TCRB CDR3s from Type 1 diabetes patients were moderately but significantly shorter in all four CD4+ subsets.

These receptors are not linked to any known antigen. The whole isolated RNA underwent reverse transcription, so sequencing captured expressed TCRB transcripts. Method: immunoSEQ multiplex PCR; TCRdb's copy keeps in-frame clones and lacks some. The repertoire consists of roughly 300,000 clones, with approximately 9.9% occurring once and the leading ten covering 0.9% to 1.1%. Sequences were obtained from central memory CD4+ T cells from blood. These receptors originate from a man in his thirties or forties with type 1 diabetes.

The chain recombines TRBV4-3 with TRBJ1-6; D is perhaps TRBD1 (5 bases). CDR1 and CDR2 from the germline V gene are LGHNA and YSLEER. The germline V and J ends were trimmed by 3 bases and 7 bases, with 22 bases remaining between them. This CDR3 has 18 residues. The CDR3 coding sequence is TGCGCCAGCAGCCAGGGATTAACCCTGGGACCGGGAAATTCACCCCTCCACTTT. Translating gives CASSQGLTLGPGNSPLHF.

V usage is TRBV21-1 and J usage is TRBJ1-1; the D call TRBD1 from the table was never checked on the DNA. TRBV21-1 is an annotated pseudogene. The CDR3 sequence is 15 residues long. The CDR3 DNA is TGTGCCAGCAGCAGAGATCAGGGCGGAAAGGATGAAGCTTTCTTT. Its protein is CASSRDQGGKDEAFF.

This clone turned up a few times. This chain links TRBV4-3 with TRBJ1-1; 10 bases agree with TRBD1. This CDR3 has 17 amino acids. Germline loops: CDR1 LGHNA, CDR2 YSLEER. V trimming: 4 bases; J trimming: 6 bases; junction bases outside the gene matches: 14. The CDR3 nucleotides read TGCGCCAGCAGCCCCTCCCTCAGGGGACAGGGGAGCCCTGAAGCTTTCTTT. Translated: CASSPSLRGQGSPEAFF.

This clone has a handful of counts. The gene calls are TRBV6-5 and TRBJ1-6; D is perhaps TRBD1 (5 bases). Per the germline V gene, CDR1 is MNHEY and CDR2 is SVGAGI. Trimming took off 11 bases at V and 5 bases at J, with 19 bases between the two ends. The length of the CDR3 is 15 residues. The CDR3 nucleotides read TGTGCCGCCAAACTGACAGCCAACCATAATTCACCCCTCCACTTT. Translating gives CAAKLTANHNSPLHF.

The rearrangement links TRBV6-1 to TRBJ2-7, with D maybe TRBD1 (6 bases). CDR3 size: 14 residues. Trimming pared 1 base from V and 6 bases from J, leaving 13 bases between. Germline lookup yields CDR1 MNHNS and CDR2 SASEGT. CDR3 sequence reads: CASSEVGTGIEQYF. The CDR3 DNA reads TGTGCCAGCAGTGAAGTTGGAACAGGGATCGAGCAGTACTTC.

This clone was seen more than once but under ten times. J is TRBJ2-3 and V is TRBV10-3; possible D gene TRBD2, 6 bases. This CDR3 contains 14 residues. Germline CDR1 ENHRY, CDR2 SYGVKD. The V end was cut by 0 bases, the J end by 3 bases, with 7 bases between. The CDR3 DNA follows: TGTGCCATCAGTGAGTCACGGGGGACAGATACGCAGTATTTT. It is translated as CAISESRGTDTQYF.

V usage is TRBV28 and J usage is TRBJ2-7, with 7 bases fitting TRBD2. Germline lookup yields CDR1 MDHEN and CDR2 SYDVKM. This CDR3 comprises 13 residues. J gave up 3 bases and V 7 bases, and 6 bases lay outside the gene matches. In DNA form, the CDR3 reads TGTGCCAGCATGGGGACTATACTCTACGAGCAGTACTTC. Encoded protein: CASMGTILYEQYF.

The V gene is TRBV10-3, the J gene TRBJ2-1; D remains ambiguous. This CDR3 contains 16 residues. Trimming cost V 2 bases and J 6 bases, with 17 bases left between them. CDR1 is ENHRY, CDR2 SYGVKD, per germline. In DNA, the CDR3 is TGTGCCATCAGTGAGCCAGTCGAAAAACCGCGCAATGAGCAGTTCTTC. This codes for CAISEPVEKPRNEQFF.

This clone has only a few counts. The CDR3 protein is CAWSRQGINYGYTF. CDR3 in DNA: TGTGCCTGGAGTCGACAGGGGATTAACTATGGCTACACCTTC. The chain carries TRBV30 and TRBJ1-2, with TRBD1 matching 8 bases. Germline values: CDR1 GTSNPN, CDR2 SVGIG (reference sequence). The V and J ends lost 2 bases and 1 base, in that order; junction bases with no gene match: 3. This CDR3 contains 14 residues.